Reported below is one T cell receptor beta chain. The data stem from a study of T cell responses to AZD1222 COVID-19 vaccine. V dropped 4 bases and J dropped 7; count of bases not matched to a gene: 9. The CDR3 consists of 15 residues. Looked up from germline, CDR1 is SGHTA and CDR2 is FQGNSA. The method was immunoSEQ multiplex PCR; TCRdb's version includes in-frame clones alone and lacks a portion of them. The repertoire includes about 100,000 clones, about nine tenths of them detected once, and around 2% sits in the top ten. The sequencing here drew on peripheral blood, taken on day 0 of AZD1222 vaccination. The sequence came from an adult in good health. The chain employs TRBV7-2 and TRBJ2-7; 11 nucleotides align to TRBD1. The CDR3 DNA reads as TGTGCCAGCAGCTCCCGGACAGGGGGCGCGGGGGAGCAGTACTTC. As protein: CASSSRTGGAGEQYF.